This T cell receptor beta chain was identified in a study of CD8 T cells in Susac syndrome. The CDR3 extends over 12 amino acids. The germline CDR1 and CDR2 sequences are SQVTM and ANQGSEA. With 3 bases removed from V and 5 bases from J, the gap between germline ends came to 10 bases. Study-level findings and limits: An acknowledgment was made by the study that its TCR sequencing and HLA analysis involved relatively few individuals.

RNA was extracted with the RNeasy kit, and a quantity of about 0.45 to 1 ug was reverse transcribed using random hexamers. Multiplex immunoSEQ PCR targeted 54 Vbeta and 13 Jbeta TCR beta segments. TCRdb recomputed calls from the immunoSEQ multiplex PCR reads with MiXCR, one row per CDR3 protein. There are some 160,000 distinct CDR3 sequences in the sample; roughly nine tenths occur only once, and around 0.08% lies in the top ten. About this clonotype itself: Its specificity is unknown.

The sequence came from a human donor in good health. The genes are TRBV29-1 and TRBJ2-5; perhaps TRBD1 as D (5 bases). The sample consisted of CD4+ T cells from PBMCs. CDR3 DNA sequence: TGCAGCGTTGAGGTAGCAGGGGAGACCCAGTACTTC. It encodes CSVEVAGETQYF.